Given below is one T cell receptor beta chain in context. The data stem from a study of blood T cell repertoires in COVID-19. About the research overall: Sample material is recorded as cDNA or gDNA derived from T cells, B-cell-depleted T cells, or PBMCs.

The germline gives CDR1 SGHTA, CDR2 FQGNSA. V lost 0 bases, J lost 7 bases, and 6 bases stayed unmatched. This CDR3 has 16 residues. Data came from immunoSEQ multiplex PCR; TCRdb stores just in-frame clones and leaves some out. The data contain 100,000 or so clones, 70% to 90% of them seen just once; the ten biggest clones take up less than 9%. The sequenced sample consisted of peripheral blood. The chain employs TRBV7-2 and TRBJ2-3, with TRBD1 identical over 11 bases. The source is a man aged 60 to 69 with acute or convalescent COVID-19. The DNA for the CDR3 is TGTGCCAGCAGCTTAGCCCGGGACAGGGGGTCCCATACGCAGTATTTT. Translated, it gives CASSLARDRGSHTQYF.